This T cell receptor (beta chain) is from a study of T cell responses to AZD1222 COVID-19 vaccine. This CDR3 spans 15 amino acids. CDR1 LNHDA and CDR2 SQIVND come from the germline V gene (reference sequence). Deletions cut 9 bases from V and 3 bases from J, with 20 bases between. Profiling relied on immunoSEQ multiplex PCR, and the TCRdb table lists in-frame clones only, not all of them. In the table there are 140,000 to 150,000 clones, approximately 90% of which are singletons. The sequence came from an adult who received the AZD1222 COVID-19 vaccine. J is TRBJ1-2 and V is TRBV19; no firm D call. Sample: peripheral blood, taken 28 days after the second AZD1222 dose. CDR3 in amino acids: CASPGRTSLHYGYTF. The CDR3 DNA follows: TGTGCCAGCCCCGGACGGACCTCTCTTCACTATGGCTACACCTTC.